Listed below are T cell receptor beta chains from one sample, sequenced in a study of CD8 T cells in ankylosing spondylitis. One entry per CDR3 protein results from TCRdb running MiXCR on the 5' RACE reads. The sample lists some 350,000 distinct CDR3 sequences, approximately 14% occurring once. Sequencing used blood, either unsorted or a sorted T cell fraction (not recorded which). The receptors were sampled from a male donor with ankylosing spondylitis or in good health (not recorded which). CDR3s include the opening cysteine and the closing phenylalanine or tryptophan. Fields, in order: J gene, D gene, V gene, clone size, CDR3 protein, CDR3 DNA. A D gene is named only where the DNA matches it firmly. Rows may omit the clone size; those that give it use once, few, many or a size class.

j_gene: TRBJ2-2
d_gene: NA
v_gene: TRBV5-1
abundance: NA
CDR3aa: CASSLPRQTQNTGELFF
CDR3nt: TGCGCCAGCAGCTTACCAAGACAGACACAAAACACCGGGGAGCTGTTTTTT

j_gene: TRBJ2-6
d_gene: NA
v_gene: TRBV5-1
abundance: NA
CDR3aa: CASADSGANVLTF
CDR3nt: TGCGCCAGCGCGGACTCTGGGGCCAACGTCCTGACTTTC

j_gene: TRBJ1-1
d_gene: NA
v_gene: TRBV12-3/TRBV12-4
abundance: few
CDR3aa: CASTRQPAQSMNTEAFF
CDR3nt: TGTGCCAGCACCCGCCAACCCGCACAGAGCATGAACACTGAAGCTTTCTTT

j_gene: TRBJ2-6
d_gene: TRBD1
v_gene: TRBV3-1
abundance: NA
CDR3aa: CASSQRTGLSGANVLTF
CDR3nt: TGTGCCAGCAGCCAGAGGACAGGGCTCTCTGGGGCCAACGTCCTGACTTTC

j_gene: TRBJ2-1
d_gene: NA
v_gene: TRBV9
abundance: NA
CDR3aa: CASSVVGDPTEQFF
CDR3nt: TGTGCCAGCAGCGTAGTGGGAGACCCGACGGAGCAGTTCTTC

j_gene: TRBJ2-2
d_gene: NA
v_gene: TRBV6-1
abundance: few
CDR3aa: CASSEGQGLNTGELFF
CDR3nt: TGTGCCAGCAGTGAAGGTCAAGGACTAAACACCGGGGAGCTGTTTTTT

j_gene: TRBJ1-4
d_gene: NA
v_gene: TRBV27
abundance: NA
CDR3aa: CASSLIQGNNEKLFF
CDR3nt: TGTGCCAGCAGTTTAATTCAGGGGAATAATGAAAAACTGTTTTTT

j_gene: TRBJ2-3
d_gene: TRBD2
v_gene: TRBV12-3/TRBV12-4
abundance: few
CDR3aa: CASSLNSGVTDTQYF
CDR3nt: TGTGCCAGCAGCCTCAATAGCGGGGTCACAGATACGCAGTATTTT

j_gene: TRBJ2-2
d_gene: TRBD1
v_gene: TRBV5-1
abundance: few
CDR3aa: CASRAGTGVTGELFF
CDR3nt: TGCGCCAGCAGAGCTGGGACAGGGGTCACCGGGGAGCTGTTTTTT

j_gene: TRBJ1-2
d_gene: TRBD1
v_gene: TRBV10-3
abundance: few
CDR3aa: CAISPTGVLNYGYTF
CDR3nt: TGTGCCATCAGCCCTACAGGGGTCCTGAACTATGGCTACACCTTC

j_gene: TRBJ1-4
d_gene: TRBD1
v_gene: TRBV5-1
abundance: NA
CDR3aa: CASRQGTEEKLFF
CDR3nt: TGCGCCAGCAGGCAGGGGACAGAAGAAAAACTGTTTTTT

j_gene: TRBJ2-4
d_gene: TRBD1
v_gene: TRBV20-1
abundance: few
CDR3aa: CSAIVQGLQNIQYF
CDR3nt: TGCAGTGCTATCGTACAGGGGCTACAAAACATTCAGTACTTC

j_gene: TRBJ2-7
d_gene: NA
v_gene: TRBV2
abundance: few
CDR3aa: CASIGEPGANEQYF
CDR3nt: TGTGCCAGCATAGGGGAACCGGGGGCGAACGAGCAGTACTTC

j_gene: TRBJ1-1
d_gene: TRBD1
v_gene: TRBV4-1
abundance: NA
CDR3aa: CASTLRGTARLATEAFF
CDR3nt: TGCGCCAGCACCTTACGCGGGACAGCCCGTCTGGCCACTGAAGCTTTCTTT

j_gene: TRBJ2-5
d_gene: TRBD2
v_gene: TRBV13
abundance: few
CDR3aa: CASSLVLGGKEETQYF
CDR3nt: TGTGCCAGCAGCTTAGTGCTGGGGGGGAAAGAGGAGACCCAGTACTTC

j_gene: TRBJ2-7
d_gene: NA
v_gene: TRBV7-9
abundance: many
CDR3aa: CASSLRSQGLFYEQYF
CDR3nt: TGTGCCAGCAGCTTAAGAAGTCAGGGTTTGTTCTACGAGCAGTACTTC

j_gene: TRBJ1-1
d_gene: NA
v_gene: TRBV30
abundance: NA
CDR3aa: CAWSVLGNTEAFF
CDR3nt: TGTGCCTGGAGCGTACTTGGGAACACTGAAGCTTTCTTT

j_gene: TRBJ2-5
d_gene: TRBD1
v_gene: TRBV12-3/TRBV12-4
abundance: NA
CDR3aa: CASRRGGRETQYF
CDR3nt: TGTGCCAGCAGGCGAGGGGGCCGGGAGACCCAGTACTTC

j_gene: TRBJ2-2
d_gene: NA
v_gene: TRBV12-3/TRBV12-4
abundance: NA
CDR3aa: CASSLAGRTRGELFF
CDR3nt: TGTGCCAGCAGTTTAGCGGGGAGGACCCGTGGGGAGCTGTTTTTT

j_gene: TRBJ1-1
d_gene: NA
v_gene: TRBV5-1
abundance: few
CDR3aa: CASSLAAARHAEAFF
CDR3nt: TGCGCCAGCAGCTTGGCGGCAGCTCGGCATGCTGAAGCTTTCTTT

j_gene: TRBJ2-1
d_gene: TRBD2
v_gene: TRBV5-1
abundance: few
CDR3aa: CASSLVVRGGLYNEQFF
CDR3nt: TGCGCCAGCAGCTTGGTCGTCCGGGGGGGGCTATACAATGAGCAGTTCTTC

j_gene: TRBJ2-1
d_gene: TRBD2
v_gene: TRBV4-2
abundance: many
CDR3aa: CASSQVGLAQVYNEQFF
CDR3nt: TGTGCCAGCAGCCAAGTCGGACTAGCTCAGGTATACAATGAGCAGTTCTTC

j_gene: TRBJ1-2
d_gene: TRBD1
v_gene: TRBV7-8
abundance: NA
CDR3aa: CASTPTPGQGSYGYTF
CDR3nt: TGTGCCAGCACTCCGACCCCGGGACAGGGATCCTACGGCTACACCTTC

j_gene: TRBJ1-2
d_gene: NA
v_gene: TRBV5-1
abundance: few
CDR3aa: CASSLNGGGSSYGYTF
CDR3nt: TGCGCCAGCAGCTTGAACGGGGGAGGTTCGAGCTATGGCTACACCTTC

j_gene: TRBJ2-5
d_gene: NA
v_gene: TRBV12-3/TRBV12-4
abundance: NA
CDR3aa: CASSLVTAQETQYF
CDR3nt: TGTGCCAGCAGTTTAGTAACGGCTCAAGAGACCCAGTACTTC

j_gene: TRBJ2-7
d_gene: TRBD2
v_gene: TRBV4-2
abundance: few
CDR3aa: CASSQGPSSGGHDEQYF
CDR3nt: TGTGCCAGCAGCCAAGGTCCTTCTAGCGGGGGCCACGACGAGCAGTACTTC

j_gene: TRBJ2-7
d_gene: NA
v_gene: TRBV25-1
abundance: NA
CDR3aa: CASLGQGGSYEQYF
CDR3nt: TGTGCCAGCCTAGGGCAGGGGGGCTCCTACGAGCAGTACTTC

j_gene: TRBJ2-1
d_gene: TRBD2
v_gene: TRBV27
abundance: NA
CDR3aa: CASRSGRTYNEQFF
CDR3nt: TGTGCCAGCAGGAGCGGGAGAACCTACAATGAGCAGTTCTTC